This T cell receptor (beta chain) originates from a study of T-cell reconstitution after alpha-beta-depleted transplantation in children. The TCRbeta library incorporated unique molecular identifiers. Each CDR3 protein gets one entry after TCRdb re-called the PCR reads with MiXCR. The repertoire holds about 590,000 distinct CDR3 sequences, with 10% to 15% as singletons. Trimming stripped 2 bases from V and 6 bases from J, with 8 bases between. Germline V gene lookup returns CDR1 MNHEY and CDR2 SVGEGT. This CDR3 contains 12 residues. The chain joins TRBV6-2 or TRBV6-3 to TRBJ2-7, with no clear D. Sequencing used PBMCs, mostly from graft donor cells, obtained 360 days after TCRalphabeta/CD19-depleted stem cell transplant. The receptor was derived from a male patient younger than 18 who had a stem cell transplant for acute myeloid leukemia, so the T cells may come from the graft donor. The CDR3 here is CASSYDSGEQYF. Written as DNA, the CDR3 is TGTGCCAGCAGTTACGACTCAGGCGAGCAGTACTTC.